This record concerns one T cell receptor beta chain sequence. Survey level was the resolution at which the v3.0 immunoSEQ assay ran. Data came from immunoSEQ multiplex PCR; TCRdb stores just in-frame clones and leaves some out. Seen here are about 37,000 clones, roughly four fifths observed once, and the top ten hold 6.2%. The entry originates in a study of long-term antiretroviral therapy in people with HIV. The germline V gene encodes CDR1 SGDLS and CDR2 YYNGEE. The CDR3 extends over 15 amino acids. Trimming took off 2 bases at V and 0 bases at J, with 11 bases between the two ends. The TCR sequence derives from a man younger than 30 with HIV. The chain has TRBV9 and TRBJ1-2; D is unclear. Sequencing was performed on unsorted PBMCs, taken 1 year after starting antiretroviral therapy. The CDR3 nucleotides read TGTGCCAGCAGCGTCGCTTCAAAAGCTAACTATGGCTACACCTTC. This encodes CASSVASKANYGYTF.